The sequence of this T cell receptor (beta chain) was determined in a study of CXCR3-negative and CXCR3-positive naive CD8 T cells. Germline loops: CDR1 SQVTM, CDR2 ANQGSEA. The CDR3 has 15 amino acids. Researchers prepared the TRB cDNA libraries using 5' RACE with UMI labels. TCRdb re-called the 5' RACE reads and catalogs CDR3 proteins one per entry, DNA excluded. Found here are 100,000 to 150,000 distinct CDR3 sequences; the top ten clones hold around 0.27%. The sample was naive CXCR3- CD8+ T cells from blood. Noted subset: CD45RO-CCR7+CD27+CD95- naive CD8+ T cells lacking CXCR3 (TNR3-). The chain joins TRBV29-1 to TRBJ2-7. This TCR came from a human donor in good health. Some clones in this sample may be carry-over from other donors' samples. This CDR3 is CSVDGMSMGSYEQYF.